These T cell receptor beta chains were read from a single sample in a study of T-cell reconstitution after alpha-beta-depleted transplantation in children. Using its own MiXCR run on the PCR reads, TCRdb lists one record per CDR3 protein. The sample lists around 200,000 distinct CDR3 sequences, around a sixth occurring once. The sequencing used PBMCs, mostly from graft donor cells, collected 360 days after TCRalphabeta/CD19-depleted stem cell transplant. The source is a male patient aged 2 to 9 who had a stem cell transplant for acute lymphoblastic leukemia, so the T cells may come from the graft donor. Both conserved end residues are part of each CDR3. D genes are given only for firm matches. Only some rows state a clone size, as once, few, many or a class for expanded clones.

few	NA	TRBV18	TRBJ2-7	CASSPGIPYEQYF	TGTGCCAGCTCACCCGGAATCCCGTACGAGCAGTACTTC
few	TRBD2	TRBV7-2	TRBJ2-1	CASSLTVSSGINEQFF	TGTGCCAGCAGCTTAACGGTTTCTAGCGGAATCAATGAGCAGTTCTTC
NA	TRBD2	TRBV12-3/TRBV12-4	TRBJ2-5	CASSFGLAQETQYF	TGTGCCAGCAGTTTTGGACTAGCGCAAGAGACCCAGTACTTC
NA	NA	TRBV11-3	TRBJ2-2	CASSRTPSGGELFF	TGTGCCAGCAGCCGGACTCCTTCGGGCGGGGAGCTGTTTTTT
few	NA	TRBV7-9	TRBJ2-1	CASSLEASSYNEQFF	TGTGCCAGCAGCTTAGAAGCCAGCTCCTACAATGAGCAGTTCTTC
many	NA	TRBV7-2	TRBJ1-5	CASSSSDSVVQPQHF	TGTGCCAGCAGCTCCTCGGACAGTGTGGTTCAGCCCCAGCATTTT
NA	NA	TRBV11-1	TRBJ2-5	CASRGEKETQYF	TGTGCCAGCAGGGGGGAAAAAGAGACCCAGTACTTC
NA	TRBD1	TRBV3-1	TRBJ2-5	CASSPRGRISRGSDLRLSQETQYF	TGTGCCAGCAGTCCAAGGGGGCGTATAAGTAGGGGGTCTGATCTGAGGCTGAGTCAAGAGACCCAGTACTTC
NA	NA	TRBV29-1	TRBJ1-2	CSVGSGYGYTF	TGCAGCGTGGGGTCGGGCTATGGCTACACCTTC
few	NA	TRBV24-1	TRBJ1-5	CATSLRNQPQHF	TGTGCCACCAGTCTACGCAATCAGCCCCAGCATTTT
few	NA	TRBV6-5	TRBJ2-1	CASSYPILSSYNEQFF	TGTGCCAGCAGTTACCCCATACTGAGCTCCTACAATGAGCAGTTCTTC
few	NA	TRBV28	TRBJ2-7	CASGTGYYEQYF	TGTGCCAGCGGCACAGGGTACTACGAGCAGTACTTC
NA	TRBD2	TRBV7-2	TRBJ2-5	CASSLGSSGQETQYF	TGTGCCAGCAGCTTAGGTTCTAGCGGACAAGAGACCCAGTACTTC
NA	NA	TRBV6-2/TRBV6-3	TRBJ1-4	CASARPDGANEKLFF	TGTGCCAGCGCCCGACCAGATGGAGCTAATGAAAAACTGTTTTTT
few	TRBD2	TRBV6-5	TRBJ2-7	CASSYGGAGGSYEQYF	TGTGCCAGCAGTTACGGTGGGGCGGGGGGCTCCTACGAGCAGTACTTC
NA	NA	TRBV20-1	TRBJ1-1	CSASNRVGDPEAFF	TGCAGTGCTAGTAATCGGGTGGGGGATCCTGAAGCTTTCTTT
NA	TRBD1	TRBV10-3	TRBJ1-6	CAISEPRDSSYNSPLHF	TGTGCCATCAGTGAGCCACGGGACAGCTCCTATAATTCACCCCTCCACTTT
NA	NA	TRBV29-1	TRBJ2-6	CSVEDASGANVLTF	TGCAGCGTTGAAGACGCGTCTGGGGCCAACGTCCTGACTTTC
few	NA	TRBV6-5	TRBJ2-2	CASSHRENTGELFF	TGTGCCAGCAGTCACCGGGAGAACACCGGGGAGCTGTTTTTT
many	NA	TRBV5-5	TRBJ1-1	CASSLGTTGPNTEAFF	TGTGCCAGCAGCTTAGGGACAACGGGACCCAACACTGAAGCTTTCTTT
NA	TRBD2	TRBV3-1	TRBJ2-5	CASSLGLAGTQETEYF	TGTGCCAGCAGCCTTGGACTAGCGGGGACCCAAGAGACCGAGTACTTC
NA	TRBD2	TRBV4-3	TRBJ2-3	CASNRGDGHSTDTQYF	TGCGCCAGCAACCGGGGGGACGGCCATAGCACAGATACGCAGTATTTT
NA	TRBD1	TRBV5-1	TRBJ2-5	CASSLGQGAKETQYF	TGCGCCAGCAGCTTGGGACAGGGGGCGAAAGAGACCCAGTACTTC
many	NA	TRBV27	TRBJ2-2	CASSSLRVYLSGELFF	TGTGCCAGCAGTTCCCTAAGGGTGTATTTGTCCGGGGAGCTGTTTTTT
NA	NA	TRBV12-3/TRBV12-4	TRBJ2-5	CASSFVGHQETQYF	TGTGCCAGCAGTTTTGTGGGACACCAAGAGACCCAGTACTTC
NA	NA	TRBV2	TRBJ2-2	CASKVSGELFF	TGTGCCAGCAAGGTCTCCGGGGAGCTGTTTTTT
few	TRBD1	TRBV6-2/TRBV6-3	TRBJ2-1	CASRLRDRAGNEQFF	TGTGCCAGCAGACTACGCGACAGGGCAGGGAATGAGCAGTTCTTC
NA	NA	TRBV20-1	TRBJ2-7	CSARGAETYEQYF	TGCAGTGCTAGAGGTGCAGAGACCTACGAGCAGTACTTC
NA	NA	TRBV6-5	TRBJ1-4	CASSYSQINEKLFF	TGTGCCAGCAGTTACTCCCAGATTAATGAAAAACTGTTTTTT
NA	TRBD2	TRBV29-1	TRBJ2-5	CSVDMTSGGKGAQYF	TGCAGCGTTGACATGACTAGCGGGGGTAAGGGGGCCCAGTACTTC